These 15 T cell receptor beta chains originate from one sample sequenced in a study of cytomegalovirus exposure and HLA in healthy donors. Primers included in the PCR were 60 Vbeta and 13 Jbeta primers. TCRdb keeps only in-frame clones here, not all; method: immunoSEQ multiplex PCR. The specimen's table records 75,000 to 85,000 clones. Specimen: PBMCs. The receptors derive from a man aged 45-65 years in good health and CMV-seronegative.

This chain joins TRBV10-2 and TRBJ2-3; 8 bases line up with TRBD1. After removal of 9 bases from V and 1 base from J, the junction contained 3 bases not matched to a gene. Germline CDR1 WSHSY, CDR2 SAAADI. There are 13 residues in the CDR3. CDR3 residues: CARSRGRTDTQYF. DNA of the CDR3: TGCGCCAGATCCAGGGGGCGCACAGATACGCAGTATTTT.

This chain uses TRBV28 with TRBJ1-4, with D possibly matching TRBD1 (5 bases). The CDR3 runs to 16 residues. Trimming removed 5 bases from V and 3 bases from J, with 16 bases in between. The germline V gene encodes CDR1 MDHEN and CDR2 SYDVKM. CDR3 DNA: TGTGCCAGCAGTGTGCAGGGTCTCGGAGCTAATGAAAAACTGTTTTTT. Protein sequence: CASSVQGLGANEKLFF.

V gene TRBV30 combines with J gene TRBJ1-5, with D possibly matching TRBD1 (5 bases). This CDR3 comprises 13 residues. CDR1 is GTSNPN, CDR2 SVGIG, per germline (reference sequence). V lost 2 bases and J lost 4, with 9 bases in between. The CDR3 here is CAWSSQGNQPQHF. Written as DNA, the CDR3 is TGTGCCTGGAGTTCCCAGGGAAATCAGCCCCAGCATTTT. The full variable domain, rest sourced from reference TRBV30 and TRBJ1-5, is SQTIHQWPATLVQPVGSPLSLECTVEGTSNPNLYWYRQAAGRGLQLLFYSVGIGQISSEVPQNLSASRPQDRQFILSSKKLLLSDSGFYLCAWSSQGNQPQHFGDGTRLSIL.

Remarks on this clone: The junction departs from germline at one end; a sequencing error may be responsible. The V gene is TRBV4-2, the J gene TRBJ1-6; 8 bases map to TRBD1. The germline V gene has CDR1 LGHNA and CDR2 YNFKEQ. The CDR3 consists of 15 residues. The CDR3 sequence is CASSEVDRDNPPLHF. CDR3 sequence (DNA): TGTGCCAGCAGCGAAGTGGACAGGGATAATCCACCCCTCCACTTT.

The gene calls are TRBV6-1 and TRBJ2-7; possible D gene TRBD2, 5 bases. Trimming took 7 bases from V and 0 from J, leaving 13 bases between them. Per the germline V gene, CDR1 is MNHNS and CDR2 is SASEGT. The CDR3 has 14 residues. The CDR3 loop is CASMSGISSYEQYF. The DNA for the CDR3 is TGTGCCAGCATGAGCGGTATAAGCTCCTACGAGCAGTACTTC.

The chain is built from TRBV25-1 and TRBJ2-3, with D possibly TRBD2 on 5 matching bases. Germline lookup yields CDR1 MGHDK and CDR2 SYGVNS. This CDR3 region has 17 residues. The V and J ends lost 4 bases and 0 bases respectively, with 17 bases between them. In nucleotides, the CDR3 is TGTGCCAGCAGTGGGGGATCGGGGTTTATTAGCACAGATACGCAGTATTTT. Translated, it gives CASSGGSGFISTDTQYF.

The chain carries TRBV5-1 and TRBJ2-2, with D maybe TRBD2 (5 bases). The CDR3 totals 15 residues. Germline V gives CDR1 SGHRS, CDR2 YFSETQ. Deletions cut 5 bases from V and 0 bases from J, with 11 bases between. In DNA, the CDR3 is TGCGCCAGCAGTAGAGGGCTTTCGAACACCGGGGAGCTGTTTTTT. As protein: CASSRGLSNTGELFF.

The chain is built from TRBV19 and TRBJ1-5, with D possibly matching TRBD1 (5 bases). Germline CDR1 reads LNHDA; CDR2 reads SQIVND (reference sequence). The CDR3 sequence is 14 residues long. V lost 7 bases to trimming and J lost 4 bases, with 14 bases between them. The CDR3 DNA follows: TGTGCCAGTATGACAGTGGCTTTTAATCAGCCCCAGCATTTT. This sequence encodes CASMTVAFNQPQHF.

The rearrangement joins TRBV14 to TRBJ1-2; 7 bases align to TRBD1. The length of the CDR3 is 14 residues. Germline lookup yields CDR1 SGHDN and CDR2 FVKESK. With V trimmed by 2 bases and J by 7 bases, 7 bases remained unmatched. The CDR3 region is CASSQTDRAPGYTF. CDR3 sequence (DNA): TGTGCCAGCAGCCAAACAGACAGGGCTCCTGGCTACACCTTC.

The genes are TRBV29-1 and TRBJ2-3, with 12 positions matching TRBD2. Losses at the gene ends were 1 base for V and 6 bases for J; bases not matched to a gene: 5. Germline CDR1 reads SQVTM; CDR2 reads ANQGSEA. The CDR3 loop spans 15 amino acids. CDR3 bases: TGCAGCGTTGAAGCTAGCGGGGGGGCGGGGGATACGCAGTATTTT. This translates into CSVEASGGAGDTQYF.

The chain links TRBV7-9 to TRBJ1-4; D not resolved. Germline CDR1 is SEHNR and CDR2 is FQNEAQ (reference sequence). V dropped 0 bases and J dropped 12 bases, with 8 bases sitting between them. The CDR3 is made up of 12 amino acids. The CDR3 sequence is CASSLAGGQLFF. CDR3 coding DNA: TGTGCCAGCAGCTTAGCCGGAGGTCAACTGTTTTTT.

CDR3 sequence reads: CASSLEVAGLVYEQYF. For the CDR3, the DNA is TGTGCCAGCAGCTTAGAGGTGGCGGGGTTGGTCTACGAGCAGTACTTC. This rearrangement joins TRBV7-8 to TRBJ2-7; tentative D call: TRBD2 (6 bases). Germline CDR1 reads SGHVS; CDR2 reads FQNEAQ. V shed 1 base and J shed 3 bases, with 16 bases lying between them. The CDR3 consists of 16 residues.

This sequence joins TRBV5-1 and TRBJ2-7; TRBD1 aligns across 7 bases. The CDR3 has 15 amino acids. The trim removed 4 bases at V and 4 bases at J, leaving 11 bases unmatched. Germline values: CDR1 SGHRS, CDR2 YFSETQ. The CDR3 region is CASSASPGQMYEQYF. CDR3 nucleotide sequence: TGCGCCAGCAGCGCTAGCCCGGGACAGATGTACGAGCAGTACTTC.

The rearrangement uses TRBV5-4 and TRBJ1-1; the D gene is possibly TRBD1 (6 bases). V was pared by 5 bases and J by 4 bases, with 15 bases between. CDR3 length equals 14 residues. From germline, CDR1 is SGHNT and CDR2 YYREEE (reference sequence). The CDR3 DNA reads as TGTGCCAGCAGATCCAGGGGTGACGGCACTGAAGCTTTCTTT. The encoded protein is CASRSRGDGTEAFF.

The CDR3 region is CASSTRATEQPQHF. DNA of the CDR3: TGTGCCAGCAGTACGCGGGCAACGGAACAGCCCCAGCATTTT. The genes are TRBV7-2 and TRBJ1-5; unclear D gene. CDR3 length: 14 amino acids. Trimming pared 6 bases from V and 7 bases from J, leaving 16 bases between. The V gene's germline CDR1 is SGHTA and CDR2 FQGNSA.